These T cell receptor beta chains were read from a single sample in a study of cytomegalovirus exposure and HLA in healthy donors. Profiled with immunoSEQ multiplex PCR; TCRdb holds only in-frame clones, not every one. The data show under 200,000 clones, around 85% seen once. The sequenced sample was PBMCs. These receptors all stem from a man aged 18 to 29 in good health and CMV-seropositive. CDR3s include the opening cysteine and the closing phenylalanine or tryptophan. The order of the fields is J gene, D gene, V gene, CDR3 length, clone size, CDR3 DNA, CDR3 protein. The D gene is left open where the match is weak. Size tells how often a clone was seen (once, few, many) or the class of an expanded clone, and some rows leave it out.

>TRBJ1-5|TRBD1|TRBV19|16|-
TGTGCCAGTAGTTCGCACGACAGGGGGCGAGATCAGCCCCAGCATTTT
CASSSHDRGRDQPQHF
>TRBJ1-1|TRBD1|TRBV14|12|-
TGTGCCAGCAGCCAAACAGGGGCTGAAGCTTTCTTT
CASSQTGAEAFF
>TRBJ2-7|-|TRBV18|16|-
TGTGCCAGCTCACCCTATGAGGGAGGTCGGGGTAACGAGCAGTACTTC
CASSPYEGGRGNEQYF
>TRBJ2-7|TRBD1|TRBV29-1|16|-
TGCAGCGTTGAAGATCTTGAGCGGACAGGTTCCTACGAGCAGTACTTC
CSVEDLERTGSYEQYF
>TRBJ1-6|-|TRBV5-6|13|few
TGTGCCAGCAGCTTGAGACAAGGTTCACCCCTCCACTTT
CASSLRQGSPLHF
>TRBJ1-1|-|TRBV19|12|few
TGTGCCAGTACAGGGGCCGACACTGAAGCTTTCTTT
CASTGADTEAFF
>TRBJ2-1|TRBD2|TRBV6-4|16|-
TGTGCCAGCAGTGAATTTCCCGGACTAGCGGGATATGAGCAGTTCTTC
CASSEFPGLAGYEQFF
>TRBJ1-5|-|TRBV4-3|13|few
TGCGCCAGCAGCCAAGATCGGGGTCAGCCCCAGCATTTT
CASSQDRGQPQHF
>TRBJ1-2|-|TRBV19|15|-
TGTGCCAGTAGTACCAACACCCCGCCGCTCTATGGCTACACCTTC
CASSTNTPPLYGYTF
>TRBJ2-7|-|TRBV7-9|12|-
TGTGCCAGCTCCCTGACAGGCTACGAGCAGTACTTC
CASSLTGYEQYF
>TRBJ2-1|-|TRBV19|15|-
TGTGCCAGTAGTACCCGCGGGGGCCTACACAATGAGCAGTTCTTC
CASSTRGGLHNEQFF
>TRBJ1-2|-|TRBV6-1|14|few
TGTGCCAGCAGGAAGACAGGCGGCCCTTATGGCTACACCTTC
CASRKTGGPYGYTF
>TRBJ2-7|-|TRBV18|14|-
TGTGCCAGCTCACCACCGCAGGGGACCTACGAGCAGTACTTC
CASSPPQGTYEQYF
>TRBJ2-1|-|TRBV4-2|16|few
TGTGCCAGCAGCCAAGATACCAGCGGTACCTACAATGAGCAGTTCTTC
CASSQDTSGTYNEQFF
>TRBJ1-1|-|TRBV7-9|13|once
TGTTCCAGCACCCTTAGGGGGATGGGTGAAGCTTTCTTT
CSSTLRGMGEAFF
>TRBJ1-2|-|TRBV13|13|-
TGTGCCAGCAGCTTGACAGAAGTCTATGGCTACACCTTC
CASSLTEVYGYTF
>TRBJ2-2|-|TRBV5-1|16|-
TGCGCCAGCAGCTTGGAACGGGGGGCCACCGCCGGGGAGCTGTTTTTT
CASSLERGATAGELFF
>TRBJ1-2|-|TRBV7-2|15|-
TGTGCCAGCATTGAAGGGGTAGGGTTGGGCTATGGCTACACCTTC
CASIEGVGLGYGYTF
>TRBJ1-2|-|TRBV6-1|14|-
TGTGCCAGCAGCCGAACGAGACACACAGATGGCTACACCTTC
CASSRTRHTDGYTF
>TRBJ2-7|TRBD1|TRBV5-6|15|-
TGTGCCAGCAGCCCCGGGGACAGCATGACCTACGAGCAGTACTTC
CASSPGDSMTYEQYF
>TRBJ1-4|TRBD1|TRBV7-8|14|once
TGTGCCAGCAGCAGTAGGACAGGGAATGAAAAACTGTTTTTT
CASSSRTGNEKLFF
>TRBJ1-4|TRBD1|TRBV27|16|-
TGTGCCAGCAGCCCTACCCTCCAGGGGGTGGTTGAAAAACTGTTTTTT
CASSPTLQGVVEKLFF
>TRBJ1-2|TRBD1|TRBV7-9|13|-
TGTGCCAGCAGCAGTGGGACAGCCCTCAGCTACACCTTC
CASSSGTALSYTF
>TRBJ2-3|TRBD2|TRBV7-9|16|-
TGTGCCAGCAGTACCCCTAGCGGGGGGGCTACAGATACGCAGTATTTT
CASSTPSGGATDTQYF
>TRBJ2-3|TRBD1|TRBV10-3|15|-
TGTGCCATCAGGGGGACAGGGCAAAGCACAGATACGCAGTATTTT
CAIRGTGQSTDTQYF
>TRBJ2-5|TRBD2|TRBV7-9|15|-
TGTGCCAGCAGCTTGCAGCGGGGGGGCCAAGAGACCCAGTACTTC
CASSLQRGGQETQYF
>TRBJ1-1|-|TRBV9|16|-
TGTGCCAGCAGCCCCCGCCCCCGGGTGAGGAACACTGAAGCTTTCTTT
CASSPRPRVRNTEAFF
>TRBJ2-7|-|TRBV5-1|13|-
TGCGCCAGCAGCTTGGGGACAAACTACGAGCAGTACTTC
CASSLGTNYEQYF
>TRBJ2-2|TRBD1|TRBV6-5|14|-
TGTGCCAGCAGTTTCACAGGGGGCACCGGGGAGCTGTTTTTT
CASSFTGGTGELFF
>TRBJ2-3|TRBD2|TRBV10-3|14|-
TGTGCCATCAGCACGAGGGACTACACAGATACGCAGTATTTT
CAISTRDYTDTQYF
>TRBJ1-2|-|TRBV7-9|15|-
TGTGCCAGCAGCTTATTACCAGGGGAGAACTATGGCTACACCTTC
CASSLLPGENYGYTF
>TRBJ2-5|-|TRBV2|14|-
TGTGCCAGCAGCTCCTCCTCAGGGGCGGTGGAGCAGTACTTC
CASSSSSGAVEQYF
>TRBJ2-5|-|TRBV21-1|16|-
TGTGCCAGCAGCAAAGTAAGAGGTCTAGCGAAAGAGACCCAGTACTTC
CASSKVRGLAKETQYF
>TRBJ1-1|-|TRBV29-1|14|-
TGCAGCGTTGAAGGACAGCGGGAGAACACTGAAGCTTTCTTT
CSVEGQRENTEAFF
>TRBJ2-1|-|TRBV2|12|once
TGTGCCAGCAGTGAGCACGGGTTCGAGCAGTTCTTC
CASSEHGFEQFF
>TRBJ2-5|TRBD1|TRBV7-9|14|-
TGTGCCAGCAGACAGGACAGGAACCAAGAGACCCAGTACTTC
CASRQDRNQETQYF
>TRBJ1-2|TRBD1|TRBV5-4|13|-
TGTGCCAGCAGCCGAGGACAGGTCTATGGCTACACCTTC
CASSRGQVYGYTF
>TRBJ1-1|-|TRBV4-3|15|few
TGCGCCAGCAGCCAAGATTGGGGGGGTCCAACTGAAGCTTTCTTT
CASSQDWGGPTEAFF
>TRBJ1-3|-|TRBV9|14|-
TGTGCCAGCAGCGTAGATCAGTTTGGAAACACCATATATTTT
CASSVDQFGNTIYF
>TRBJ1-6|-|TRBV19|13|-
TGTGCCAGCAGAGCCAGGGGAGACTCACCCCTCCACTTT
CASRARGDSPLHF
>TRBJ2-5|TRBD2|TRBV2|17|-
TGTGCCAGCAGCGCCCCACTAGCGGGGAGGGGGTCCGAGACCCAGTACTTC
CASSAPLAGRGSETQYF
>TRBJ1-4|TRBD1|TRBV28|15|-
TGTGCCAGCAGCTCCCTAGGGGGCACTAATGAAAAACTGTTTTTT
CASSSLGGTNEKLFF
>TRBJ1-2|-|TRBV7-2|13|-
TGTGCCGAGACATGGGGGGGGGACTATGGCTACACCTTC
CAETWGGDYGYTF
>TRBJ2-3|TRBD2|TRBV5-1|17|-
TGCGCCAGCAGCCCGGGACTAGCGGGGGGGCAAATAGATACGCAGTATTTT
CASSPGLAGGQIDTQYF